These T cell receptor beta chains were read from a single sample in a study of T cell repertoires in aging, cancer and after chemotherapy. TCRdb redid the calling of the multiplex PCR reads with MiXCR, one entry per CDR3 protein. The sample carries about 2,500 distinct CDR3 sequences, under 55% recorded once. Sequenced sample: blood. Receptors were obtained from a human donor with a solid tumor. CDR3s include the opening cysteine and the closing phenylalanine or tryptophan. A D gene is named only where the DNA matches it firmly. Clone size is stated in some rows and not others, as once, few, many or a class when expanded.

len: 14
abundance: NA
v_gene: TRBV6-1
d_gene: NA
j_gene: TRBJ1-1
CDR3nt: TGTGCCAGTAGAAGTCGGCACATTAACACTGAAGCTTTCTTT
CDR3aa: CASRSRHINTEAFF

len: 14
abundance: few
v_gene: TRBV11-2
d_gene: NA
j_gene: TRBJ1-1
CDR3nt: TGTGCCAGCAGCTTAGTTCAGGTGGGGACTGAAGCTTTCTTT
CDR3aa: CASSLVQVGTEAFF

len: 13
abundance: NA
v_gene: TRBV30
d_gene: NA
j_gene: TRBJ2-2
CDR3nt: TGTGCCTGGAGTGTAGGGGGTACCGGGGAGCTGTTTTTT
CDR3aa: CAWSVGGTGELFF

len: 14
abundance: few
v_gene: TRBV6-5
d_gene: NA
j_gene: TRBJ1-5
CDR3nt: TGTGCCAGCAGCCCTACGGTGGAAAATCAGCCCCAGCATTTT
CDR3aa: CASSPTVENQPQHF

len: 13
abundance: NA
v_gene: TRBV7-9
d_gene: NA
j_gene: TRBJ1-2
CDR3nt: TGTGCCAGCAGCCCTGAATATAACTATGGCTACACCTTC
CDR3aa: CASSPEYNYGYTF

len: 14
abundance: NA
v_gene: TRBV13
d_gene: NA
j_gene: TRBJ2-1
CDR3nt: TGTGCCAGCAGCTTAATAACAGATTACAATGAGCAGTTCTTC
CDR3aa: CASSLITDYNEQFF

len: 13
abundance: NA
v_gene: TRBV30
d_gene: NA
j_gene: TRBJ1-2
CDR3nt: TGTGCCTGGAGTGGAGGCGCTAACTATGGCTACACCTTC
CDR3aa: CAWSGGANYGYTF

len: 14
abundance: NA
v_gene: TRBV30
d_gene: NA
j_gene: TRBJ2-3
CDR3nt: TGTGCCTGGAGTGGAGGGGGGGGCCCAGATACGCAGTATTTT
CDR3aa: CAWSGGGGPDTQYF

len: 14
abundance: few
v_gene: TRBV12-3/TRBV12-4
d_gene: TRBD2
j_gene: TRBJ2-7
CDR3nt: TGTGCCAGCAGGCCTGCGGGGGGAGCCTACGAGCAGTACTTC
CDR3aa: CASRPAGGAYEQYF

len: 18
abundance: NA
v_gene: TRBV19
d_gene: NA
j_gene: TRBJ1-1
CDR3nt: TGTGCCAGTAGGCGTCCCCGGTGGGGGGAGGGCGTGAACACTGAAGCTTTCTTT
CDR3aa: CASRRPRWGEGVNTEAFF

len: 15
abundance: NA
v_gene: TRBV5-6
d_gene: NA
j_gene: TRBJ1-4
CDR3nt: TGTGCCAGCAGCTCCTGGAACCGGTATAATGAAAAACTGTTTTTT
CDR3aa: CASSSWNRYNEKLFF

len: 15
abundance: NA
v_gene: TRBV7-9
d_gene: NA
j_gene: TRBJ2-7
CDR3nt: TGTGCCAGCAGCTTAGAGGGTCCGGTGGCTGGCGAGCAGTACTTC
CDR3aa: CASSLEGPVAGEQYF

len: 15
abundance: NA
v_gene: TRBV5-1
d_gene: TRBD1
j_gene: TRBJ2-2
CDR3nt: TGCGCCAGCAGCTCTCGACAGGGAATACCGTGGGAGCTGTTTTTT
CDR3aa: CASSSRQGIPWELFF

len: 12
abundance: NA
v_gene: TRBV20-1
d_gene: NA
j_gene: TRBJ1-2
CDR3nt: TGCAGTGCTAGAGTAGGGGATGTGGGCTACACCTTC
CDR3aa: CSARVGDVGYTF

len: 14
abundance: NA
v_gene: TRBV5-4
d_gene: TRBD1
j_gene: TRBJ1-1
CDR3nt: TGTGCCAGCAGCCTAACAGGGGCCGGGAAGGGGGCTTTCTTT
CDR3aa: CASSLTGAGKGAFF